This TCR beta chain came from a study of shared clonotypes between healthy human individuals. General study points: The donor pool, a small one, limited the genetic and exposure-history diversity represented. Generation probabilities were higher for clonotypes shared across all four sorted-subset donors than for unshared ones. Sorted-subset sequencing, rarefaction showed, was incomplete despite large depth.

Data came from immunoSEQ multiplex PCR; TCRdb stores just in-frame clones and leaves some out. This sample yields 2 million to 2.5 million clones, of which about 94% are seen a single time; 0.1% to 0.15% belongs to the top ten. The germline CDR1 and CDR2 sequences are LNHNV and YYDKDF (reference sequence). V lost 3 bases to trimming and J lost 1 base; unmatched junction nucleotides: 12. This CDR3 is 17 amino acids long. Worth noting for this clone: Its antigen is still unknown.

Division of CD4+ cells produced a CD45RA+ naive subset and a CD45RA-negative memory subset. What was sequenced was naive CD4+ T cells sorted from blood. Subset of the sample: CD45RA+ positively selected. This chain uses TRBV15 with TRBJ2-7; 7 nucleotides align to TRBD2. The receptor was isolated from a young man in good health. CDR3 loop: CATSRPVWLAASYEQYF. CDR3 coding DNA: TGTGCCACCAGCAGGCCGGTTTGGCTAGCGGCTTCCTACGAGCAGTACTTC.